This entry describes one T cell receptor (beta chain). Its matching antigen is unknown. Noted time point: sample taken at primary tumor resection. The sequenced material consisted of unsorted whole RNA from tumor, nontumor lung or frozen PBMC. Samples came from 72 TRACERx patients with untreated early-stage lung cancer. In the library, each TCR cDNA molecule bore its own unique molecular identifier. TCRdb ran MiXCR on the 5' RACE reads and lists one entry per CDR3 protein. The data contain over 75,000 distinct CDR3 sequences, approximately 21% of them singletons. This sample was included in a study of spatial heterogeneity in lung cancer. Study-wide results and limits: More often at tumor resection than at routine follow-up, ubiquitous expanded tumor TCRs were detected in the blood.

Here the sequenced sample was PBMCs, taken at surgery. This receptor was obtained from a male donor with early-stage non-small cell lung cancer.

CDR3 bases: TGCAGTGCTTACAGGACTAGCGGGGGGCCAGATACGCAGTATTTT. This codes for CSAYRTSGGPDTQYF. V gene TRBV20-1 combines with J gene TRBJ2-3, with 14 bases identical to TRBD2. Germline CDR1 reads DFQATT; CDR2 reads SNEGSKA (reference sequence). V trimming: 5 bases; J trimming: 4 bases; junction bases outside the gene matches: 5. The CDR3 consists of 15 residues.